The clone carrying this T cell receptor beta chain occurred a few times. The antigen remains undetermined. TCRdb processed the RT-PCR reads anew with MiXCR; each CDR3 protein has one entry. Of around 520,000 distinct CDR3 sequences listed, roughly 23% were seen once; the top ten hold approximately 2%. The sample belongs to a study of response to subunit inactivated influenza vaccine. Points from the study as a whole: Few additional T cells are recruited per seasonal influenza vaccination, authors suggested.

This CDR3 has 13 amino acids. V shed 1 base and J shed 4 bases, with 8 bases lying between them. CDR1 GTSNPN and CDR2 SVGIG come from the germline V gene (reference sequence). Specimen: CD4+ T cells sorted from PBMCs, collected about 5 days after vaccination. The chain carries TRBV30 and TRBJ1-5; no reliable D call. The receptor's source is a man aged 45-60 years who received an inactivated influenza vaccine. The CDR3 spells CAWSGRWNQPQHF. CDR3 nucleotides: TGTGCCTGGAGTGGGAGGTGGAATCAGCCCCAGCATTTT. The full variable domain, in which reference TRBV30 and TRBJ1-5 provide the parts outside the CDR3, is SQTIHQWPATLVQPVGSPLSLECTVEGTSNPNLYWYRQAAGRGLQLLFYSVGIGQISSEVPQNLSASRPQDRQFILSSKKLLLSDSGFYLCAWSGRWNQPQHFGDGTRLSIL.